The T cell receptor (beta chain) under discussion was sequenced for a study of blood T cells in healthy people across ages (dated by TCRdb to the mid-2010s). Background on the whole study: In model experiments, roughly one uniquely barcoded TCR beta cDNA molecule per two T cells was captured by template switching. To track age-related changes in TCR beta repertoire diversity, the study relied on deep sequencing normalized with unique cDNA molecular identifiers. The study analyzed two additional independent replicas of 1 million unique cDNA reads from the same blood draw for two donors, one aged 18 to 30 and one aged 80 or older. Donors were grouped into four age groups: young (average roughly 17 years), middle-aged (roughly 38), aged (around 66) and long-lived (less than 85). Results and caveats for the whole study, not just this receptor: Compared with the aged group, the long-lived group had more naive CD4+ T cells, fewer expanded clones and increased TCR diversity, suggesting age selection. Total diversity estimates from one million sequenced T cells were considered lower bounds and underestimates. Because donor CMV infection status was unknown, age-related changes in expanded clonotypes were potentially confounded. Conclusive comparison of naive and antigen-experienced compartments was prevented by the profiling of bulk unsorted PBMCs. Observed TCR beta diversity correlated strongly with the percentage of naive T cells measured by flow cytometry. As age increased, observed TCR beta diversity per million T cells dropped in a roughly linear way, and a significant reduction was already evident by age around 41.

This clonotype occurred many times. Its recognized antigen is unknown. No base qualities exist here, and no much larger clone lies one base off it. The library was generated by 5' RACE. Sequencing used an Illumina HiSeq 2500. A second PCR of about 6 to 12 cycles was run with a J-beta primer mix and a sample-barcoded 5' primer. A template-switch 5' adaptor carrying 12 random nucleotides introduced a unique molecular identifier onto each TCR beta cDNA molecule. Each sample yielded at least 3 million CDR3-containing paired-end reads. All of the RNA was converted into first-strand cDNA using the Mint cDNA synthesis kit, with a TRBC-specific oligonucleotide serving as the primer. Following uracil-DNA glycosylase treatment, all cDNA underwent a first 18-cycle PCR with the universal primers M1SS and BC2_uni_R. The study's own analysis went as follows. For normalization, 1 million high-quality reads, each with a distinct molecular identifier, were randomly selected from each sample. Instead of being binned into consensus sequences, reads that shared molecular identifiers were thrown out. CDR3 identification, clonotype clustering and error correction used MiTCR with a Q25 quality threshold and the strictest error-elimination algorithm. A nonparametric unseen species model with Euler transformation was used to estimate lower-bound total TCR beta diversity. TCRdb cleaned the public reads at Q25 with fastp, built clones with MiXCR and kept in-frame beta chains. Under each unique CDR3 protein, matching rows form one entry showing the most common genes and DNA. The authors' filters were not applied to this entry. This sample lists around 780,000 distinct CDR3 sequences; roughly 25% were detected once. The top ten clones comprise roughly 3.1% of the sample.

V and J are truncated by 4 bases and 1 base respectively, leaving an intervening sequence of 14 bases. There are 15 amino acids in the CDR3, from cysteine to phenylalanine inclusive. Only the CDR3 region is kept as DNA, spanning 45 bases read in frame from base 1. Taken from the germline V gene, the CDR1 and CDR2 loops are SGDLS and YYNGEE. Systemically healthy Caucasian individuals from Russia, 35 to 50 in total and aged about 6 to 90 years, were included as donors. Each donor gave around 9 milliliters of peripheral blood, collected into EDTA-treated Vacutainer tubes. Ficoll-Paque density-gradient centrifugation was used to isolate PBMCs, with at least 7 million per sample. Trizol reagent was used to extract total RNA from the PBMCs, yielding at least 5.5 micrograms per sample. Naive CD45RAhigh/CD27high T cell percentages were measured by flow cytometry on a PBMC aliquot from every donor. This sample was shared with a second study, whose subject was T cells of mothers and their children. According to the second study: The donors were nine systemically healthy Caucasian individuals, made up of three mothers and their six children. cDNA synthesis used all of the extracted RNA, with about 1.5 ug of RNA in each 15 ul reaction. In the second PCR, the M1S primer added sample barcodes and 2-4 random nucleotides. Over 8 million TCR beta CDR3 reads came from each mother, compared with 2.5 million to 3.5 million reads from each child. Thymic selection shapes the output of TCR recombination in a similar way in related and unrelated pairs, and inherited differences have a minor effect. Normalized repertoire overlap was always found to be slightly, but never significantly, higher in related mother-child pairs than in unrelated mother-child pairs. No persistent microchimeric T cell clones were found, with a detection sensitivity of approximately 95 clones per million clonotypes. To look for features that set related mother-child pairs apart from unrelated individuals, the researchers ran deep NGS to compare the TCR beta repertoires of mothers and children. On average, the children were roughly 11 +/- 4 years old, while the mothers were 40 +/- 4 years old. Libraries were sequenced on Illumina HiSeq 2000 with 100+100 nt paired-end reads after adapter ligation with NEBNext reagents. To prevent cross-contamination, the mother and child libraries were prepared one month apart and sequenced in separate runs. For each donor, between about 500,000 and 2,000,000 distinct TCR beta clonotypes were identified. Naive TCR beta clonotypes were estimated from low-frequency clonotypes matched to each donor's FACS-determined naive share, without sorting.

The V and J genes are TRBV9 and TRBJ2-5, with a weak D call of TRBD2 (7 bases match). The TCR originated in a boy aged 5-17 years in good health. Sequencing was done on a sample of blood. At the DNA level, the sequence is TGTGCCAGCAGCCCTGGGGGGGGGCGCCAAGAGACCCAGTACTTC. This sequence encodes CASSPGGGRQETQYF. The full variable domain, with segments outside the CDR3 supplied by the reference TRBV9 and TRBJ2-5 proteins, appears as DSGVTQTPKHLITATGQRVTLRCSPRSGDLSVYWYQQSLDQGLQFLIQYYNGEERAKGNILERFSAQQFPDLHSELNLSSLELGDSALYFCASSPGGGRQETQYFGPGTRLLVL.